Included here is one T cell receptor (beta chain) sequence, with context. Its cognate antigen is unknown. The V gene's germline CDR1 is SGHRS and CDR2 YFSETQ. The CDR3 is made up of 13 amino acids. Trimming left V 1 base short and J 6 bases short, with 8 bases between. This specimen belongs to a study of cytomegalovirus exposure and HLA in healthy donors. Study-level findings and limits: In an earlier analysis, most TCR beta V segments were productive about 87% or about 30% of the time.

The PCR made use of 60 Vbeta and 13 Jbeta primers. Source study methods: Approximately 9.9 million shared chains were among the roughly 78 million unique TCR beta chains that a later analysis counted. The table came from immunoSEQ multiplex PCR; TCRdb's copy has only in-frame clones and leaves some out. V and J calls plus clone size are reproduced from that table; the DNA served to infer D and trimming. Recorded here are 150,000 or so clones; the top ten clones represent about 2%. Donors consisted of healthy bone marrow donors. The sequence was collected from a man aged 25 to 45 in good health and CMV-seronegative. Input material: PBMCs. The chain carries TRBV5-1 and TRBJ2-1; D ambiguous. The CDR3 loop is CASSLSLFNEQFF. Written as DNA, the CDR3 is TGCGCCAGCAGCTTGAGCCTTTTCAATGAGCAGTTCTTC.